A single T cell receptor beta chain is shown here with its context. This sample was included in a study of blood T cell repertoires in COVID-19. The wider study: PBMCs, B-cell-depleted T cells, or T cells provided the cDNA or gDNA that made up the material.

CDR1 is SGHAT and CDR2 is FQDESV in the germline V gene (reference sequence). V was clipped by 6 bases and J by 0 bases, with 13 bases between them. The CDR3 has 15 residues. Authors' processing steps: Cell counts per sample came from amplifying reference gene primers. Sequencing was performed with immunoSEQ multiplex PCR; in TCRdb, only in-frame clones are kept and a portion is missing. That table is the source of V, J and clone size, and D and trimming were worked out from the DNA. Here the sample spans around 170,000 clones, roughly 80% being singletons. The chain couples TRBV11-1 to TRBJ2-3; D is perhaps TRBD1 (6 bases). Material: peripheral blood. The origin of this receptor is a man between 18 and 29 years old with active or convalescent COVID-19. CDR3 coding DNA: TGTGCCAGCAGTTCCCTAGGGGGAAGCACAGATACGCAGTATTTT. Translated, it gives CASSSLGGSTDTQYF.